This is a list of T cell receptor beta chains from one sample in a study of blood T cells in healthy people across ages. TCRdb ran MiXCR on the 5' RACE reads and lists one entry per CDR3 protein. The table records some 1.6 million distinct CDR3 sequences, about 31% of them present only once. The sample taken for sequencing was blood. These receptors came from a young woman in good health. The conserved cysteine and the conserved F or W are not part of the CDR3 here.

>TRBV7-9|TRBJ2-2
ASSYRTGVNTGELF
>TRBV20-1|TRBJ2-7
SATLPPSRRATHEQY
>TRBV20-1|TRBJ2-7
SVKDPLGYEQY
>TRBV4-1|TRBJ2-7
ASSQATSGRAYEQY
>TRBV6-1|TRBJ2-1
ASRGEPGYNEQF
>TRBV15|TRBJ1-2
ATSYSHSDGYT
>TRBV5-1|TRBJ2-5
ASSLEGGPETPY
>TRBV4-2|TRBJ2-5
ASSQVLAGGQGQY
>TRBV4-1|TRBJ1-4
ASSQNTGTGLF
>TRBV30|TRBJ2-5
AWSLGTQY
>TRBV6-2/TRBV6-3|TRBJ2-2
ASRSGQGTGELF
>TRBV5-6|TRBJ2-7
ASSKIDRDRYEQY
>TRBV15|TRBJ2-1
ATSTVLDNEQF
>TRBV6-5|TRBJ1-1
ASSYSGGWATEAF
>TRBV20-1|TRBJ2-5
SARDMGRGAPQETQY
>TRBV20-1|TRBJ1-6
SARKDRGYNSPLH
>TRBV5-6|TRBJ1-2
ASSLVSGNYYGYT
>TRBV12-3/TRBV12-4|TRBJ1-5
ASSRRVVSNQPQH
>TRBV5-1|TRBJ1-3
ASQEAGNSGNTIY
>TRBV12-3/TRBV12-4|TRBJ1-2
ASSPGQGRGYT
>TRBV29-1|TRBJ2-5
SVEWEWGETQY
>TRBV7-9|TRBJ2-1
ASSHRNNEQF
>TRBV6-5|TRBJ2-1
ASRQDGDEQF
>TRBV7-2|TRBJ2-1
ASSRTGVASSYNEQF